One sample yielded the 27 T cell receptor beta chains listed below, sequenced in a study of T cell therapy after organ transplantation. This table comes from immunoSEQ multiplex PCR, and its TCRdb copy is limited to in-frame clones, with some not included. The sample lists 45,000 to 60,000 clones; about 95% were seen once. Antigens for these TCRs are unknown. Sequencing was performed on CD8+ T cells from blood, taken before autologous CMV-specific T cell therapy. The source is a human patient who had received a solid organ transplant and had CMV disease.

The chain links TRBV25-1 to TRBJ2-5; weak D call: TRBD1 (6 bases). Between the trimmed V and J ends, which lost 6 bases and 7 bases, there was a span of 15 bases. CDR3 size: 13 residues. Germline V gene lookup returns CDR1 MGHDK and CDR2 SYGVNS. The CDR3 sequence is CASSEGRGGTQYF. CDR3 DNA sequence: TGTGCCAGCAGCGAGGGCAGGGGTGGGACCCAGTACTTC.

This clone was seen only once. The chain carries TRBV27 and TRBJ2-7; tentatively, D is TRBD1 or TRBD2 (5 bases each). From germline, CDR1 is MNHEY and CDR2 SMNVEV (reference sequence). The CDR3 is 15 amino acids. Trimming cost V 2 bases and J 9 bases, with 20 bases left between them. Here the CDR3 reads CASSLTTGTPGGQYF. CDR3 in DNA: TGTGCCAGCAGTTTAACAACCGGGACCCCGGGCGGGCAGTACTTC.

The V and J genes are TRBV7-9 and TRBJ1-2; 9 bases align to TRBD1. CDR3 size: 15 residues. The germline V gene has CDR1 SEHNR and CDR2 FQNEAQ (reference sequence). J gave up 4 bases and V 5 bases, and 8 bases lay outside the gene matches. CDR3 protein: CASSLQGALFYGYTF. DNA of the CDR3: TGTGCCAGCAGCCTACAGGGGGCCTTATTCTATGGCTACACCTTC.

V gene TRBV6-1 combines with J gene TRBJ1-5; the match to TRBD1 covers 7 bases. With V trimmed by 4 bases and J by 0 bases, 12 bases remained unmatched. Germline CDR1 reads MNHNS; CDR2 reads SASEGT. CDR3 length: 18 amino acids. This CDR3 reads CASSVLDRRDYSNQPQHF. The CDR3 region has the DNA TGTGCCAGCAGTGTCTTGGACAGGAGGGACTATAGCAATCAGCCCCAGCATTTT.

This chain's CDR3 is CASQVRYEQYF. The CDR3 DNA reads as TGTGCCAGCCAAGTCCGCTACGAGCAGTACTTC. The chain couples TRBV7-9 to TRBJ2-7; no firm D call. CDR3 length: 11 amino acids. Trimming pared 8 bases from V and 3 bases from J, leaving 8 bases between. The germline V gene has CDR1 SEHNR and CDR2 FQNEAQ (reference sequence).

CDR3 in amino acids: CASSPGRGLQETQYF. In DNA form, the CDR3 reads TGTGCCAGCAGTCCCGGCAGGGGACTCCAAGAGACCCAGTACTTC. The rearrangement uses TRBV27 and TRBJ2-5; TRBD1 or TRBD2 may be the D gene (6 bases each). The V gene lost 5 bases and the J gene lost 1 base, with 14 bases spanning the gap. CDR3 length equals 15 residues. Germline CDR1 is MNHEY and CDR2 is SMNVEV (reference sequence).

The chain couples TRBV27 to TRBJ2-1; TRBD2 aligns across 12 bases. V lost 1 base, J lost 8 bases, and 6 bases stayed unmatched. The CDR3 sequence is 16 residues long. Germline V gene lookup returns CDR1 MNHEY and CDR2 SMNVEV (reference sequence). This CDR3 is CASSLFASGRADEQFF. In DNA form, the CDR3 reads TGTGCCAGCAGTTTATTCGCTAGCGGGAGGGCGGATGAGCAGTTCTTC.

This clone came up once. This sequence joins TRBV6-4 and TRBJ1-2, with D unclear. From germline, CDR1 is MRHNA and CDR2 SNTAGT. This CDR3 comprises 14 residues. V was pared by 6 bases and J by 4 bases, with 15 bases between. CDR3 loop: CASSPGLTLYGYTF. In nucleotides, the CDR3 is TGTGCCAGCAGCCCGGGCCTGACTCTCTATGGCTACACCTTC.

This clone appeared a few times. The chain has TRBV4-2 and TRBJ1-1, with a weak D call TRBD1 (6 bases). The CDR3 is 16 amino acids. CDR1 and CDR2 from the germline V gene are LGHNA and YNFKEQ. V lost 1 base, J lost 5 bases, and 17 bases lay in between. CDR3 DNA: TGTGCCAGCAGCCAAGCGAGGTTCACACAGGGTACTGAAGCTTTCTTT. Protein sequence: CASSQARFTQGTEAFF.

The chain uses TRBV6-5 and TRBJ2-1, with 13 bases matching TRBD2. This CDR3 has 16 residues. The V and J ends lost 4 bases and 6 bases, in that order; junction bases with no gene match: 6. The germline CDR1 and CDR2 sequences are MNHEY and SVGAGI. CDR3 residues: CASSSPWTSGGNEQFF. The CDR3 nucleotides read TGTGCCAGCAGTTCCCCCTGGACTAGCGGGGGCAATGAGCAGTTCTTC.

This chain links TRBV19 with TRBJ1-1; perhaps TRBD1 as D (6 bases). The V gene's germline CDR1 is LNHDA and CDR2 SQIVND (reference sequence). This CDR3 has 17 amino acids. V gave up 1 base and J gave up 0 bases, with 15 bases separating them. The CDR3 loop is CASSIVFQGRVNTEAFF. In nucleotides, the CDR3 is TGTGCCAGTAGTATAGTCTTCCAGGGGAGGGTGAACACTGAAGCTTTCTTT.

J is TRBJ1-4 and V is TRBV10-3; no reliable D call. The ends were cut back, 3 bases at V and 0 bases at J, with 11 bases in the middle. The CDR3 length is 16 residues. Germline CDR1 and CDR2: ENHRY and SYGVKD. The DNA for the CDR3 is TGTGCCATCAGTGAAGGAACAGCGACAACTAATGAAAAACTGTTTTTT. It specifies CAISEGTATTNEKLFF.

The rearrangement joins TRBV15 to TRBJ2-3, with TRBD1 matching 8 bases. The CDR3 runs 13 residues. Germline assignment: CDR1 LNHNV and CDR2 YYDKDF (reference sequence). V dropped 9 bases and J dropped 3; count of bases not matched to a gene: 5. CDR3 amino acids: CATTDRVTDTQYF. For the CDR3, the DNA is TGTGCCACGACGGACAGGGTGACAGATACGCAGTATTTT.

This chain uses TRBV11-3 with TRBJ2-1, with D possibly being TRBD2 (6 bases). The CDR3 consists of 17 residues. V lost 5 bases and J lost 1, with 18 bases in between. The germline gives CDR1 SGHNT, CDR2 YENEEA. CDR3 loop: CASSQAISGISYNEQFF. The CDR3 bases are TGTGCCAGCAGCCAAGCGATTAGCGGAATTTCCTACAATGAGCAGTTCTTC.

CDR3 amino acids: CASSPGAGPYGYTF. As DNA, the CDR3 is TGTGCCAGCAGCCCAGGGGCAGGACCCTATGGCTACACCTTC. This sequence joins TRBV14 and TRBJ1-2; D might be TRBD1 (6 bases). From germline, CDR1 is SGHDN and CDR2 FVKESK. The length of the CDR3 is 14 residues. The V and J ends lost 4 bases and 4 bases respectively, with 13 bases between them.

This clone was counted once. This chain uses TRBV11-2 with TRBJ2-3, with D unresolved. This CDR3 spans 13 amino acids. CDR1 SGHAT and CDR2 FQNNGV come from the germline V gene. Deletions cut 5 bases from V and 6 bases from J, with 12 bases between. DNA of the CDR3: TGTGCCAGCAGCACAATACGCGAGGATACGCAGTATTTT. Protein product: CASSTIREDTQYF.

This clone was seen once. V gene TRBV18 combines with J gene TRBJ2-7; 8 positions agree with TRBD2. Trimming cost V 0 bases and J 4 bases; bases outside gene matches: 8. The germline V gene encodes CDR1 KGHSH and CDR2 LQKENI. This CDR3 has 16 amino acids. CDR3 nucleotide sequence: TGTGCCAGCTCACCACCGAACGGGGGGGCCATATACGAGCAGTACTTC. This translates into CASSPPNGGAIYEQYF.

The chain uses TRBV19 and TRBJ2-7; no clear D. Germline V lookup: CDR1 LNHDA, CDR2 SQIVND (reference sequence). The V end lost 3 bases, the J end lost 0 bases, and 12 bases lay between the germline ends. CDR3 size: 15 residues. For the CDR3, the DNA is TGTGCCAGTAGTATCGGACCGCGTAGCTCCTACGAGCAGTACTTC. This codes for CASSIGPRSSYEQYF.

CDR3 coding DNA: TGTGCCATCAGTGAGCCAAGGACTTCTGATACGCAGTATTTT. As protein: CAISEPRTSDTQYF. V usage is TRBV10-3 and J usage is TRBJ2-3, with D tentatively TRBD2 (5 bases). V gave up 2 bases and J gave up 6 bases, with 12 bases separating them. From germline, CDR1 is ENHRY and CDR2 SYGVKD. The CDR3 spans 14 residues.

This chain links TRBV30 with TRBJ2-1, with D possibly matching TRBD1 (6 bases). CDR1 and CDR2 (germline): GTSNPN, SVGIG (reference sequence). The CDR3 is 16 amino acids. Trimming stripped 0 bases from V and 0 bases from J, with 12 bases between. The CDR3 bases are TGTGCCTGGAGTGTAGGACAGCCAAGCTCCTACAATGAGCAGTTCTTC. The encoded protein is CAWSVGQPSSYNEQFF.

The rearrangement joins TRBV19 to TRBJ2-5; D perhaps matches TRBD1 (6 bases). The DNA matches TRBJ2-7 better at its end, which makes the J call doubtful. The germline V gene encodes CDR1 LNHDA and CDR2 SQIVND (reference sequence). CDR3 size: 13 residues. In DNA, the CDR3 is TGTGCCAGTAGTATGATACAGGGTAACGAGCAGTACTTC. Translating it yields CASSMIQGNEQYF.

J is TRBJ2-1 and V is TRBV5-1, with 8 bases matching TRBD2. Germline V gene lookup returns CDR1 SGHRS and CDR2 YFSETQ. The trim removed 1 base at V and 0 bases at J, leaving 0 bases unmatched. CDR3 size: 15 residues. In nucleotides, the CDR3 is TGCGCCAGCAGCTTGCTAGCGGGCTCCTACAATGAGCAGTTCTTC. This codes for CASSLLAGSYNEQFF.

The chain carries TRBV14 and TRBJ1-1; 8 positions match TRBD1. J gave up 1 base and V 4 bases, and 8 bases lay outside the gene matches. The CDR3 contains 16 residues. Looked up from germline, CDR1 is SGHDN and CDR2 is FVKESK. Written as DNA, the CDR3 is TGTGCCAGCAGCCCCTTCCTACAGGGGGAGAACACTGAAGCTTTCTTT. Translation: CASSPFLQGENTEAFF.

The chain joins TRBV10-3 to TRBJ2-7; maybe TRBD1 (6 bases). Germline CDR1 is ENHRY and CDR2 is SYGVKD. V lost 1 base and J lost 2, with 12 bases in between. CDR3 length: 15 residues. CDR3 nucleotides: TGTGCCATCAGTGAGTGGGGGCAGGAGCCCTACGAGCAGTACTTC. Protein product: CAISEWGQEPYEQYF.

Relative to its sample, this clone is medium-sized. V gene TRBV27 combines with J gene TRBJ1-1, with a tentative D call TRBD1 (5 bases). The CDR3 contains 12 residues. Looked up from germline, CDR1 is MNHEY and CDR2 is SMNVEV (reference sequence). The V and J ends lost 5 bases and 1 base respectively, with 5 bases between them. CDR3 sequence: CASSTGNTEAFF. The CDR3, as DNA: TGTGCCAGCAGTACAGGGAACACTGAAGCTTTCTTT.

V gene TRBV27 combines with J gene TRBJ2-7; 9 bases match TRBD1. The J segment lost 7 bases and the V segment lost 5 bases, leaving 6 bases of the junction unmatched. Germline V gene sequence: CDR1 MNHEY, CDR2 SMNVEV (reference sequence). This CDR3 region has 13 residues. The CDR3: CASSQQGAREQYF. The CDR3, as DNA: TGTGCCAGCAGTCAACAGGGGGCTAGGGAGCAGTACTTC.

This clone was counted once. The chain couples TRBV15 to TRBJ2-7; 7 bases map to TRBD1. V was clipped by 2 bases and J by 2 bases; unmatched bases: 3. There are 14 residues in the CDR3. From germline, CDR1 is LNHNV and CDR2 YYDKDF (reference sequence). The CDR3 DNA sequence: TGTGCCACCAGCAGAACCGGGACAGCCTACGAGCAGTACTTC. Its translation is CATSRTGTAYEQYF.